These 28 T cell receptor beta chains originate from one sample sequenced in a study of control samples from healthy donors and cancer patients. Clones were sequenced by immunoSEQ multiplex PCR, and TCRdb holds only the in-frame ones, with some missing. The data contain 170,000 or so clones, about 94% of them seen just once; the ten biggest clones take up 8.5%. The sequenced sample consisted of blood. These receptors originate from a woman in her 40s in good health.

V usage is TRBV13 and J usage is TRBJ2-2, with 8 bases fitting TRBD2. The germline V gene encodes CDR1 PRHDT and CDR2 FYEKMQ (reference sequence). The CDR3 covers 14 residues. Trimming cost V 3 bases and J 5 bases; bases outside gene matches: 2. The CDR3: CASSLRGGTGELFF. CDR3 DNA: TGTGCCAGCAGCTTGCGCGGGGGGACCGGGGAGCTGTTTTTT.

The CDR3 is CASSLEGPGTTDTQYF. The CDR3 nucleotides read TGCGCCAGCAGCTTGGAGGGCCCAGGGACCACAGATACGCAGTATTTT. The chain carries TRBV5-1 and TRBJ2-3; D may match TRBD1 or TRBD2 (5 bases each). Germline V gene data show CDR1 as SGHRS and CDR2 as YFSETQ. Trimming removed 0 bases from V and 2 bases from J, with 13 bases in between. CDR3 length equals 16 residues.

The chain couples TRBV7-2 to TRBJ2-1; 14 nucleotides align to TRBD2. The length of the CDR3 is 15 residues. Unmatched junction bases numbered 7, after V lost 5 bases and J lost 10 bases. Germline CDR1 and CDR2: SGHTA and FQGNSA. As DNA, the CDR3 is TGTGCCAGCAGCCAGACTAGCGGGAGGGCAGGGGAGCAGTTCTTC. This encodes CASSQTSGRAGEQFF.

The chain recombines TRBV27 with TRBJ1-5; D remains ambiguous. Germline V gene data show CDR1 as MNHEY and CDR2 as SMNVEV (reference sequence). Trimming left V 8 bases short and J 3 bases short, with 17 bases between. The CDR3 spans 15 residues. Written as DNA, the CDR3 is TGTGCCAGCTCCTTCTTTGGCCAACCCAATCAGCCCCAGCATTTT. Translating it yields CASSFFGQPNQPQHF.

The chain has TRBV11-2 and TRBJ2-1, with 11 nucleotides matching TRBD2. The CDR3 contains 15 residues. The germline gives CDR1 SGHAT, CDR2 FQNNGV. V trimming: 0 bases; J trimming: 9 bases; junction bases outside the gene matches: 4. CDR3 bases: TGTGCCAGCAGCTTAGACGGTCTAGCGGGAGGTGAGCAGTTCTTC. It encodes CASSLDGLAGGEQFF.

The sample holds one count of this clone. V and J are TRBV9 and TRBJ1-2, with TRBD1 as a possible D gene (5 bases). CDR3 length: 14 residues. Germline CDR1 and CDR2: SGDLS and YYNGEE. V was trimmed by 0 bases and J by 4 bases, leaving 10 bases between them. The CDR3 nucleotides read TGTGCCAGCAGCGTAGCTCGACAGAGCTATGGCTACACCTTC. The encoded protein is CASSVARQSYGYTF.

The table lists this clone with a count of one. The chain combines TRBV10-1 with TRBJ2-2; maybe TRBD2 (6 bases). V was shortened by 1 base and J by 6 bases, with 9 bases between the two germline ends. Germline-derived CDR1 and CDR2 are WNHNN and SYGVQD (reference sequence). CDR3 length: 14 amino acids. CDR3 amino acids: CASSEFPGAGELFF. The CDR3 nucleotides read TGCGCCAGCAGTGAGTTTCCGGGGGCCGGGGAGCTGTTTTTT.

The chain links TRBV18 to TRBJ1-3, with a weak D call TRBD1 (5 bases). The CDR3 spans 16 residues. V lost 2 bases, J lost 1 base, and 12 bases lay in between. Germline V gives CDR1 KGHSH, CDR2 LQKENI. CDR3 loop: CASSPRDGGSGNTIYF. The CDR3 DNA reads TGTGCCAGCTCACCAAGGGACGGGGGGTCTGGAAACACCATATATTTT.

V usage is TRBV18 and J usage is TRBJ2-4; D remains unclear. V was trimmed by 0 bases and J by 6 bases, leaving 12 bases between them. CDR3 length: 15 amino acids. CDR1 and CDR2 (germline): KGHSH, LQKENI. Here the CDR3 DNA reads TGTGCCAGCTCACCACCGGGCGGTCTTGTAAACATTCAGTACTTC. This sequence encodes CASSPPGGLVNIQYF. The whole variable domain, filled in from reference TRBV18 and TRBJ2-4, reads NAGVMQNPRHLVRRRGQEARLRCSPMKGHSHVYWYRQLPEEGLKFMVYLQKENIIDESGMPKERFSAEFPKEGPSILRIQQVVRGDSAAYFCASSPPGGLVNIQYFGAGTRLSVL.

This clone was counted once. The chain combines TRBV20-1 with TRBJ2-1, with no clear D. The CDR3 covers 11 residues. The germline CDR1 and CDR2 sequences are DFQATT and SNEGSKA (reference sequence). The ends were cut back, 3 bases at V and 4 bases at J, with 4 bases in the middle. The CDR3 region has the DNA TGCAGTGCTAGCAGGTACAATGAGCAGTTCTTC. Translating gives CSASRYNEQFF.

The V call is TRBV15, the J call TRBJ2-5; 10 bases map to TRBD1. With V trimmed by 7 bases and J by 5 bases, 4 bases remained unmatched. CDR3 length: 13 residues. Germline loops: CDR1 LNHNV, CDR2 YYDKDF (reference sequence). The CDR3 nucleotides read TGTGCCACCAAGACAGGGGGCGGTGAGACCCAGTACTTC. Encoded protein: CATKTGGGETQYF.

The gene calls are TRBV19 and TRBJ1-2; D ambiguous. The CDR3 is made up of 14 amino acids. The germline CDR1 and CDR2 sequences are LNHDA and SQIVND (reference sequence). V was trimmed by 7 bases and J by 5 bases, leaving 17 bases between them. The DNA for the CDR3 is TGTGCCAGTAAAACCGCAGAGGGCGCATATGGCTACACCTTC. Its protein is CASKTAEGAYGYTF.

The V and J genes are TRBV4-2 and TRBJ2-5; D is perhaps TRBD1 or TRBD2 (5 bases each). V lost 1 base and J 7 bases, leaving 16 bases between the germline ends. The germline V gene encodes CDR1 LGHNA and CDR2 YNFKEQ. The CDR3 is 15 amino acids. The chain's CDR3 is CASSQGGDPVMTQYF. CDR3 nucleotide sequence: TGTGCCAGCAGCCAAGGAGGGGATCCGGTGATGACCCAGTACTTC.

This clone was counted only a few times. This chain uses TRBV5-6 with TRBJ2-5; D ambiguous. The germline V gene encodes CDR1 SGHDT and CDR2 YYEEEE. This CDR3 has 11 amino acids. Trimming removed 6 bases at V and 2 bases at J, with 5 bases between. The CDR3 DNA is TGTGCCAGCAAGGGTCAAGAGACCCAGTACTTC. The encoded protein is CASKGQETQYF.

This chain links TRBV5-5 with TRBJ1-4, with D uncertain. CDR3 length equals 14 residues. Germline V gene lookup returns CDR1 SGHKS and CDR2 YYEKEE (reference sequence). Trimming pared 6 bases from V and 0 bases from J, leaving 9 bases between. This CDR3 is CASNPGATNEKLFF. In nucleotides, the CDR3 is TGTGCCAGCAACCCCGGTGCAACTAATGAAAAACTGTTTTTT.

Written as DNA, the CDR3 is TGTGCCAGCAGCTCCTCGACTAGCGGGAGAACAGATACGCAGTATTTT. This translates into CASSSSTSGRTDTQYF. The rearrangement joins TRBV13 to TRBJ2-3, with 12 positions matching TRBD2. V shed 4 bases and J 3 bases; nucleotides not matched to a gene: 5. CDR1 and CDR2 from the germline V gene are PRHDT and FYEKMQ (reference sequence). This CDR3 comprises 16 residues. Filled out from reference TRBV13 and TRBJ2-3, the complete variable domain reads AAGVIQSPRHLIKEKRETATLKCYPIPRHDTVYWYQQGPGQDPQFLISFYEKMQSDKGSIPDRFSAQQFSDYHSELNMSSLELGDSALYFCASSSSTSGRTDTQYFGPGTRLTVL.

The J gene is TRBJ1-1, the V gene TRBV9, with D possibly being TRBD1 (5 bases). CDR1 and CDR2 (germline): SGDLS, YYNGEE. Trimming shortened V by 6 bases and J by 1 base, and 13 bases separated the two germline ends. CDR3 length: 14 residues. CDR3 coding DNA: TGTGCCAGCACCAGGGTGAATAGGAACACTGAAGCTTTCTTT. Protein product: CASTRVNRNTEAFF. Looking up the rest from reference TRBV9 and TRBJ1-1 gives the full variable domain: DSGVTQTPKHLITATGQRVTLRCSPRSGDLSVYWYQQSLDQGLQFLIQYYNGEERAKGNILERFSAQQFPDLHSELNLSSLELGDSALYFCASTRVNRNTEAFFGQGTRLTVV.

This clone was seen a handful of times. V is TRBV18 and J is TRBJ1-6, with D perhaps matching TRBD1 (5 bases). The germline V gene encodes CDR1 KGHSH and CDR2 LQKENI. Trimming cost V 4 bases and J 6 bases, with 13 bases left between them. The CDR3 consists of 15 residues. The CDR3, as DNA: TGTGCCAGCTCACGCGATTCGGGGGGTAATTCACCCCTCCACTTT. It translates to CASSRDSGGNSPLHF.

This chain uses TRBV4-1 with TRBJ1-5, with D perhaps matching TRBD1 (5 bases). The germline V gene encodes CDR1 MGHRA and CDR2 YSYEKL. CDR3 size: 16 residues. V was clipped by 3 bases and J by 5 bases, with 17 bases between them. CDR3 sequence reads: CASSQGSNDRYQPQHF. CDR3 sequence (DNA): TGCGCCAGCAGCCAGGGATCTAACGACAGATATCAGCCCCAGCATTTT.

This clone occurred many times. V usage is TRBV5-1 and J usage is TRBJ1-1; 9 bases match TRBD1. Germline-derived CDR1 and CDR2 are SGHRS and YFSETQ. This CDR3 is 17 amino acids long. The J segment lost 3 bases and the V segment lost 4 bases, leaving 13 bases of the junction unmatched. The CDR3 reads CASSLRGQGIMDTEAFF. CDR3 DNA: TGCGCCAGCAGCCTCCGCGGACAGGGGATAATGGACACTGAAGCTTTCTTT.

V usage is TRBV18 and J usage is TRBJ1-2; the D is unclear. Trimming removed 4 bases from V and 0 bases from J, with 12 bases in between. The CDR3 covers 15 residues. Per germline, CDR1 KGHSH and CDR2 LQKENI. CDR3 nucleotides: TGTGCCAGCTCACTTGATCGGACCGCTAACTATGGCTACACCTTC. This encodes CASSLDRTANYGYTF. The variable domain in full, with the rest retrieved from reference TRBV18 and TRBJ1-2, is NAGVMQNPRHLVRRRGQEARLRCSPMKGHSHVYWYRQLPEEGLKFMVYLQKENIIDESGMPKERFSAEFPKEGPSILRIQQVVRGDSAAYFCASSLDRTANYGYTFGSGTRLTVV.

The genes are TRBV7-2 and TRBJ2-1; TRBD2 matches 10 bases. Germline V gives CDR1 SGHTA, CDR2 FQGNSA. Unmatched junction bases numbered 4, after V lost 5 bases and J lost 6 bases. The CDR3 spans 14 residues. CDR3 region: CASSLRTSGNEQFF. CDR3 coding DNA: TGTGCCAGCAGCCTCCGGACTAGCGGCAATGAGCAGTTCTTC.

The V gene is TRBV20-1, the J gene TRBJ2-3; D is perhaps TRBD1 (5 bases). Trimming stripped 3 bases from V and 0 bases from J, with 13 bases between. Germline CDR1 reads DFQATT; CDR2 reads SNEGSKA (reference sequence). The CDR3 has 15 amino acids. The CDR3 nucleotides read TGCAGTGCTAGTCAATGGGGCGTGAGCACAGATACGCAGTATTTT. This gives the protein CSASQWGVSTDTQYF.

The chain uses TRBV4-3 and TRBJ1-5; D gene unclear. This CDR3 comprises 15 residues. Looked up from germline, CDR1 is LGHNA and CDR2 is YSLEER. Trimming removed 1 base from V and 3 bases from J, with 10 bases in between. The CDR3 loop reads CASSQGRGINQPQHF. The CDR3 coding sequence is TGCGCCAGCAGCCAAGGACGGGGAATCAATCAGCCCCAGCATTTT.

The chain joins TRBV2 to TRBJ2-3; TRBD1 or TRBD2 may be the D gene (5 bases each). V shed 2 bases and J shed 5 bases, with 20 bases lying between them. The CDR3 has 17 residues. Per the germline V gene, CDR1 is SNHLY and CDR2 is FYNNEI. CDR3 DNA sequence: TGTGCCAGCAGTGAACCCTCCTCGGGGCTCCGGGGAGATACGCAGTATTTT. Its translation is CASSEPSSGLRGDTQYF.

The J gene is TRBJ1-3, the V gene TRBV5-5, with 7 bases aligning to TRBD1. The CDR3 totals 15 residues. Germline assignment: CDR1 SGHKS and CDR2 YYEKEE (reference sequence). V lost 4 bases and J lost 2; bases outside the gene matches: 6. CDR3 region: CASSRDRPTGNTIYF. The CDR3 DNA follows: TGTGCCAGCAGCCGGGACAGACCCACTGGAAACACCATATATTTT.

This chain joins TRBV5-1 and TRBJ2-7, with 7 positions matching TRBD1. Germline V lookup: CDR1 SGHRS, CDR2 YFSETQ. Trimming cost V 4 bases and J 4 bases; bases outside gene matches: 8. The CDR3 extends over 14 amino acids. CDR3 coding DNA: TGCGCCAGCAGCGCGCCCGGGACAGCATACGAGCAGTACTTC. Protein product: CASSAPGTAYEQYF. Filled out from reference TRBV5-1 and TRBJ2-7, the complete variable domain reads KAGVTQTPRYLIKTRGQQVTLSCSPISGHRSVSWYQQTPGQGLQFLFEYFSETQRNKGNFPGRFSGRQFSNSRSEMNVSTLELGDSALYLCASSAPGTAYEQYFGPGTRLTVT.

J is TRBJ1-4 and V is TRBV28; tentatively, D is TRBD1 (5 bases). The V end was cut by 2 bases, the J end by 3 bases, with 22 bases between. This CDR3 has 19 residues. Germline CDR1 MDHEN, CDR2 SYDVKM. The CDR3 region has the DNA TGTGCCAGCAGTTTAGCCTGGGGGGGAGCAATGTTAGCTAATGAAAAACTGTTTTTT. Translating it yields CASSLAWGGAMLANEKLFF.